These 8 T cell receptor beta chains were sequenced from one sample in a study of T cell responses to AZD1222 COVID-19 vaccine. Some clones are missing from TCRdb's copy, which holds only in-frame ones; the method was immunoSEQ multiplex PCR. The profile shows about 200,000 clones, approximately 94% of them singletons. The sequencing used peripheral blood, collected 28 days after the second dose of the MenACWY control vaccine. Receptors originate from an adult who received the MenACWY meningococcal vaccine as a control.

The CDR3 loop is CASSQSGGNYGYTF. CDR3 nucleotide sequence: TGTGCCAGCAGCCAATCGGGCGGTAACTATGGCTACACCTTC. This sequence joins TRBV16 and TRBJ1-2; D gene unclear. The V gene lost 0 bases and the J gene lost 1 base, with 6 bases spanning the gap. The CDR3 runs 14 residues. CDR1 is KGHSY and CDR2 is FQNENV in the germline V gene.

V gene TRBV30 combines with J gene TRBJ1-5, with D uncertain. The germline V and J ends were trimmed by 0 bases and 4 bases, with 7 bases remaining between them. The germline gives CDR1 GTSNPN, CDR2 SVGIG (reference sequence). This CDR3 is 13 amino acids long. CDR3 loop: CAWSVSGNQPQHF. Written as DNA, the CDR3 is TGTGCCTGGAGTGTCTCTGGGAATCAGCCCCAGCATTTT.

This chain connects TRBV30 to TRBJ1-2, with TRBD1 identical over 7 bases. Germline V CDR1 and CDR2: GTSNPN, SVGIG (reference sequence). V lost 1 base, J lost 2 bases, and 10 bases stayed unmatched. The CDR3 has 16 residues. CDR3 bases: TGTGCCTGGAGTGGGGGGCTAAGACAGGGAAACTATGGCTACACCTTC. Translation gives CAWSGGLRQGNYGYTF. Combining the CDR3 with reference TRBV30 and TRBJ1-2 gives the whole variable domain SQTIHQWPATLVQPVGSPLSLECTVEGTSNPNLYWYRQAAGRGLQLLFYSVGIGQISSEVPQNLSASRPQDRQFILSSKKLLLSDSGFYLCAWSGGLRQGNYGYTFGSGTRLTVV.

This chain uses TRBV2 with TRBJ2-2, with 8 bases matching TRBD2. The V and J ends lost 8 bases and 6 bases, in that order; junction bases with no gene match: 8. This CDR3 has 14 amino acids. Per the germline V gene, CDR1 is SNHLY and CDR2 is FYNNEI. The CDR3 DNA reads as TGTGCCAGCCAGGATAGCGGGATGTCCGGGGAGCTGTTTTTT. This translates into CASQDSGMSGELFF.

The chain joins TRBV2 to TRBJ1-5, with 10 bases that match TRBD1. This CDR3 contains 15 residues. Losses at the gene ends were 4 bases for V and 6 bases for J; bases not matched to a gene: 6. Germline V gene data show CDR1 as SNHLY and CDR2 as FYNNEI. The CDR3 nucleotides are TGTGCCAGCAGTGGACAGGGGGCGCAGGGTCAGCCCCAGCATTTT. The encoded protein is CASSGQGAQGQPQHF.

The V call is TRBV27, the J call TRBJ2-1; 7 bases match TRBD1. J gave up 0 bases and V 5 bases, and 4 bases lay outside the gene matches. Germline assignment: CDR1 MNHEY and CDR2 SMNVEV (reference sequence). The CDR3 loop spans 15 amino acids. The CDR3 protein is CASSLQGRSYNEQFF. CDR3 bases: TGTGCCAGCAGTCTACAGGGGCGCTCCTACAATGAGCAGTTCTTC.

This chain uses TRBV7-9 with TRBJ2-5; maybe TRBD2 (6 bases). This CDR3 contains 15 residues. Trimming pared 1 base from V and 7 bases from J, leaving 16 bases between. Germline CDR1 SEHNR, CDR2 FQNEAQ (reference sequence). This CDR3 reads CASSLDPGDKGTQYF. The CDR3 nucleotides are TGTGCCAGCAGCTTAGATCCGGGAGACAAAGGGACCCAGTACTTC.

This chain links TRBV6-4 with TRBJ1-3, with unresolved D. The germline CDR1 and CDR2 sequences are MRHNA and SNTAGT. Trimming removed 5 bases from V and 0 bases from J, with 11 bases in between. The CDR3 is 15 amino acids. In DNA form, the CDR3 reads TGTGCCAGCAGTCCTACCCTATTCTCTGGAAACACCATATATTTT. Translation gives CASSPTLFSGNTIYF.